This T cell receptor beta chain is drawn from a study of T cells in Graves' hyperthyroidism and ophthalmopathy. The sample holds many counts of this clonotype. Its specificity is not known. The CDR3 totals 18 residues. V trimming: 5 bases; J trimming: 0 bases; junction bases outside the gene matches: 8. The germline V gene encodes CDR1 MNHNS and CDR2 SASEGT. In patients aged 18 to 65, hyperthyroidism was newly diagnosed, with duration under 2 months. The study's findings and limits: Blood also held most thyroid clonotypes expanded beyond 0.001.

The TCR beta CDR3 regions underwent amplification using RNA transcripts as the source. An initial round of RT-PCR targeting the TCR CDR3 relied on the HTBI primer set. One entry per CDR3 protein results from TCRdb running MiXCR on the multiplex PCR reads. The table includes some 270,000 distinct CDR3 sequences, roughly 13% detected once. The J gene is TRBJ2-7, the V gene TRBV6-1; 15 positions agree with TRBD2. The sequencing sample was made of blood. The source is a woman aged 40 to 50 with Graves' hyperthyroidism. CDR3 in amino acids: CASSRGTSGRTSSYEQYF. In nucleotides, the CDR3 is TGTGCCAGCAGTAGGGGGACTAGCGGGAGGACGAGCTCCTACGAGCAGTACTTC.